This note documents a single TCR beta chain sequence. Its matching antigen is unknown. Absent ophthalmopathy progression within 18 months defined stable Graves' hyperthyroidism. Patients between 18 and 65 years old had hyperthyroidism, newly diagnosed and lasting under 2 months. The data derive from a study of T cells in Graves' hyperthyroidism and ophthalmopathy. Study-wide points: The model forecast ophthalmopathy, anticipating it by a median roughly 6 months before onset. Most clonotypes that expanded in the thyroid above 0.001 also showed up in blood.

It was RNA transcripts that yielded the amplified TCR beta CDR3 regions. A set of HTBI primers served as the primers for a first-round RT-PCR of the TCR CDR3. TCRdb reanalysed the multiplex PCR reads using MiXCR and keeps one entry per CDR3 protein. Of under 700,000 distinct CDR3 sequences in the sample, roughly 50% are singletons; the top ten hold roughly 8.2%. The CDR3 is 15 residues long. The J segment lost 6 bases and the V segment lost 4 bases, leaving 4 bases of the junction unmatched. The V gene's germline CDR1 is KGHDR and CDR2 SFDVKD. The source of this sequence is a woman under 30 with Graves' hyperthyroidism. This chain uses TRBV24-1 with TRBJ1-6, with 8 bases lining up with TRBD1. The sample taken for sequencing was peripheral blood or thyroid tissue (not recorded which). The CDR3: CATSDSDRGNSPLHF. The CDR3 DNA follows: TGTGCCACCAGTGACTCTGACAGGGGTAATTCACCCCTCCACTTT.